The 9 T cell receptor beta chains reported below all come from one sample, sequenced in a study of glioma-infiltrating T cells. Using RNA template, CDR3s of TCR alpha and beta were amplified with iRepertoire arm-PCR. MiXCR, applied by TCRdb to the multiplex PCR reads, yields one record per CDR3 protein. The sample has about 89,000 distinct CDR3 sequences; around a quarter are singletons. The sample comprised glioma tissue, nonneoplastic brain tissue, or PBMCs (not recorded which). These receptors were collected from a human donor with low-grade glioma or glioblastoma, undergoing nonglioma brain surgery, or in good health (not recorded which).

This clonotype turned up a few times. The V call is TRBV29-1, the J call TRBJ1-1; possible D gene TRBD1, 6 bases. The CDR3 spans 13 residues. Germline-derived CDR1 and CDR2 are SQVTM and ANQGSEA. The V and J ends lost 4 bases and 0 bases respectively, with 9 bases between them. The CDR3 here is CSVVDRLNTEAFF. The CDR3 coding sequence is TGCAGCGTTGTAGACAGGCTGAACACTGAAGCTTTCTTT.

This clonotype was seen ten or more times. The chain employs TRBV7-9 and TRBJ1-1, with 7 bases identical to TRBD1. The CDR3 extends over 12 amino acids. J was trimmed by 14 bases and V by 4 bases; bases with no gene match: 10. CDR1 is SEHNR, CDR2 FQNEAQ, per germline (reference sequence). For the CDR3, the DNA is TGTGCCAGCAGCTCCAGAACAGGGGAGGAATTCTTT. It codes for CASSSRTGEEFF.

This clonotype came up many times. The chain is built from TRBV3-1 and TRBJ2-1, with 7 bases fitting TRBD2. Looked up from germline, CDR1 is LGHDT and CDR2 is YNNKEL (reference sequence). This CDR3 is 12 amino acids long. The V and J ends lost 7 bases and 6 bases, in that order; junction bases with no gene match: 3. Written as DNA, the CDR3 is TGTGCCAGCATGCGCGGGGGCAATGAGCAGTTCTTC. Protein product: CASMRGGNEQFF.

This clonotype was seen a few times. The rearrangement uses TRBV12-3 or TRBV12-4 and TRBJ2-7; D is uncertain. This CDR3 has 14 residues. The V end lost 2 bases, the J end lost 5 bases, and 13 bases lay between the germline ends. The CDR3 DNA is TGTGCCAGCAGTTTAATCGTCAGGCCCCACGAGCAGTACTTC. Residues: CASSLIVRPHEQYF.

The chain has TRBV7-2 and TRBJ2-7, with D possibly matching TRBD1 (5 bases). CDR3 size: 17 residues. Germline CDR1 reads SGHTA; CDR2 reads FQGNSA. V gave up 5 bases and J gave up 5 bases, with 25 bases separating them. The CDR3 protein is CTSSSPRGLAGLDEQYF. DNA of the CDR3: TGTACCAGCAGCAGCCCTAGGGGTCTGGCAGGGCTCGACGAGCAGTACTTC. Full variable domain (outside the CDR3, taken from reference TRBV7-2 and TRBJ2-7): GAGVSQSPSNKVTEKGKDVELRCDPISGHTALYWYRQSLGQGLEFLIYFQGNSAPDKSGLPSDRFSAERTGGSVSTLTIQRTQQEDSAVYLCTSSSPRGLAGLDEQYFGPGTRLTVT.

This clonotype showed up many times. V and J are TRBV7-2 and TRBJ1-6, with TRBD1 as a possible D gene (6 bases). Germline V gene sequence: CDR1 SGHTA, CDR2 FQGNSA. V was cut by 2 bases and J by 9 bases, with 11 bases left in between. CDR3 size: 14 residues. The CDR3 protein is CASSLITGRSPLHF. The CDR3 DNA follows: TGTGCCAGCAGCTTAATCACAGGGCGTTCACCCCTCCACTTT.

This clonotype was seen repeatedly, ten times or more. CDR3 DNA: TGTGCCAGCAGCTCCGGTCGCAAGCTGTTTTTT. As protein: CASSSGRKLFF. This chain connects TRBV7-6 to TRBJ2-2; D not resolved. V lost 4 bases, J lost 12 bases, and 9 bases lay in between. The germline V gene encodes CDR1 SGHVS and CDR2 FNYEAQ. There are 11 residues in the CDR3.

The V gene is TRBV5-1, the J gene TRBJ2-1, with D hard to call. The ends were cut back, 0 bases at V and 6 bases at J, with 10 bases in the middle. The CDR3 covers 14 residues. Germline V gene data show CDR1 as SGHRS and CDR2 as YFSETQ. The CDR3 sequence is CASSLVLKGNEQFF. The CDR3 DNA is TGCGCCAGCAGCTTGGTATTAAAAGGCAATGAGCAGTTCTTC.

This clonotype was found many times. CDR3 bases: TGTGCCAGTGGACAGGGGGCCGAACAGCCCCAGCATTTT. This encodes CASGQGAEQPQHF. V is TRBV19 and J is TRBJ1-5; 11 bases agree with TRBD1. The V gene end was trimmed by 8 bases and the J gene end by 7 bases; junction bases not matched to a gene: 4. This CDR3 comprises 13 residues. Germline V gene data show CDR1 as LNHDA and CDR2 as SQIVND (reference sequence).